The rows below give T cell receptor beta chains drawn from one sample of a study of blood T cell repertoires in COVID-19. Repertoires were generated with immunoSEQ multiplex PCR, while TCRdb's copy carries only in-frame clones and drops some. The sample has about 210,000 clones; 65% to 85% are singletons. Material for sequencing was peripheral blood. The receptors were gathered from a woman aged 45-60 years with acute or convalescent COVID-19. The CDR3 runs from the conserved cysteine through the conserved F or W. A D gene is named only where the DNA matches it firmly. Clone size is not always given. Where it is, it says once, few, many or a class for expanded clones.

clone size: .
D gene: .
J gene: TRBJ1-2
V gene: TRBV18
CDR3 DNA: TGTGCCAGCTCACCACTTGGACAGACGAACTATGGCTACACCTTC
CDR3 protein: CASSPLGQTNYGYTF

clone size: .
D gene: TRBD2
J gene: TRBJ2-1
V gene: TRBV5-8
CDR3 DNA: TGTGCCAGCAGCCAGAGCGGGAGGCCCTTCGATGAGCAGTTCTTC
CDR3 protein: CASSQSGRPFDEQFF

clone size: .
D gene: .
J gene: TRBJ2-3
V gene: TRBV11-1
CDR3 DNA: TGTGCCAGCAGCTTAGCTGGGACTAGCACAGATACGCAGTATTTT
CDR3 protein: CASSLAGTSTDTQYF

clone size: few
D gene: .
J gene: TRBJ2-3
V gene: TRBV7-6
CDR3 DNA: TGTGCCAGCAGCCCCTACGACAGGCTCACAGATACGCAGTATTTT
CDR3 protein: CASSPYDRLTDTQYF

clone size: once
D gene: .
J gene: TRBJ2-1
V gene: TRBV9
CDR3 DNA: TGTGCCAGCAGCGTCTCCCCGCTAGATGAGCAGTTCTTC
CDR3 protein: CASSVSPLDEQFF

clone size: .
D gene: TRBD1
J gene: TRBJ1-6
V gene: TRBV19
CDR3 DNA: TGTGCCAGTAGTCCTACGGACAGGGTCAATAATTCACCCCTCCACTTT
CDR3 protein: CASSPTDRVNNSPLHF

clone size: few
D gene: TRBD1
J gene: TRBJ2-3
V gene: TRBV24-1
CDR3 DNA: TGTGCCACCAGTGATCAGAGGGGGCTCGGAGGCACAGATACGCAGTATTTT
CDR3 protein: CATSDQRGLGGTDTQYF

clone size: .
D gene: TRBD1
J gene: TRBJ1-4
V gene: TRBV5-8
CDR3 DNA: TGTGCCAGCAGCGCCGGGACAGGGGTCGAAAAACTGTTTTTT
CDR3 protein: CASSAGTGVEKLFF

clone size: .
D gene: TRBD1
J gene: TRBJ2-5
V gene: TRBV2
CDR3 DNA: TGTGCCAGCAGTGACGACAGGGGGGAGGAGACCCAGTACTTC
CDR3 protein: CASSDDRGEETQYF

clone size: .
D gene: TRBD1
J gene: TRBJ1-6
V gene: TRBV7-8
CDR3 DNA: TGTGCCAGCAGCTCACCAGGGGGCGCGAACTATAATTCACCCCTCCACTTT
CDR3 protein: CASSSPGGANYNSPLHF

clone size: .
D gene: .
J gene: TRBJ2-2
V gene: TRBV27
CDR3 DNA: TGTGCCAGCAGTTTATCAGGACAATTTACCGGGGAGCTGTTTTTT
CDR3 protein: CASSLSGQFTGELFF

clone size: .
D gene: TRBD1
J gene: TRBJ1-5
V gene: TRBV19
CDR3 DNA: TGTGCCAGTAGGTTAGACAGGGCTCTCGATCAGCCCCAGCATTTT
CDR3 protein: CASRLDRALDQPQHF

clone size: .
D gene: TRBD2
J gene: TRBJ2-7
V gene: TRBV30
CDR3 DNA: TGTGCCTGGAGTTCGGGACTAGCGGGAGTTCTCTACGAGCAGTACTTC
CDR3 protein: CAWSSGLAGVLYEQYF

clone size: .
D gene: .
J gene: TRBJ2-3
V gene: TRBV7-2
CDR3 DNA: TGTGCCAGCAGCTTAGCGGGGCAGGGCCTCACAGATACGCAGTATTTT
CDR3 protein: CASSLAGQGLTDTQYF

clone size: .
D gene: TRBD2
J gene: TRBJ2-2
V gene: TRBV5-1
CDR3 DNA: TGCGCCAGCAGCCGGAGGACTAGCGGGAGGGCGAACACCGGGGAGCTGTTTTTT
CDR3 protein: CASSRRTSGRANTGELFF

clone size: .
D gene: .
J gene: TRBJ2-1
V gene: TRBV7-2
CDR3 DNA: TGTGCCAGCAGCCACGGGTCTTACTACTACAATGAGCAGTTCTTC
CDR3 protein: CASSHGSYYYNEQFF

clone size: few
D gene: .
J gene: TRBJ2-1
V gene: TRBV18
CDR3 DNA: TGTGCCAGCTCACCATACAATCTCAGGGAGGGGGCCTACAATGAGCAGTTCTTC
CDR3 protein: CASSPYNLREGAYNEQFF

clone size: many
D gene: .
J gene: TRBJ1-1
V gene: TRBV19
CDR3 DNA: TGTGCCAGTACCGCTCTCCTTGGACTCACGAACACTGAAGCTTTCTTT
CDR3 protein: CASTALLGLTNTEAFF

clone size: .
D gene: .
J gene: TRBJ2-1
V gene: TRBV13
CDR3 DNA: TGTGCCAGCAGCTTATCAGAATATGAGCAGTTCTTC
CDR3 protein: CASSLSEYEQFF

clone size: .
D gene: TRBD1
J gene: TRBJ1-2
V gene: TRBV10-3
CDR3 DNA: TGTGCCATCAGTGACGGGACAGGGGGTAACTATGGCTACACCTTC
CDR3 protein: CAISDGTGGNYGYTF

clone size: .
D gene: TRBD2
J gene: TRBJ2-5
V gene: TRBV5-1
CDR3 DNA: TGCGCCAGCAGCCCCCGCCCCATGACTAGCGAAGAGACCCAGTACTTC
CDR3 protein: CASSPRPMTSEETQYF

clone size: .
D gene: TRBD2
J gene: TRBJ2-7
V gene: TRBV2
CDR3 DNA: TGTGCCAGCCACCCGGCGGGGGGGCGATTTAGGGAGCAGTACTTC
CDR3 protein: CASHPAGGRFREQYF

clone size: few
D gene: TRBD1
J gene: TRBJ1-2
V gene: TRBV10-3
CDR3 DNA: TGTGCCATCAGGGACAGGGCTAACTATGGCTACACCTTC
CDR3 protein: CAIRDRANYGYTF

clone size: .
D gene: .
J gene: TRBJ2-5
V gene: TRBV27
CDR3 DNA: TGTGCCAGCAGTTTTGGGGGGACGGAGACCCAGTACTTC
CDR3 protein: CASSFGGTETQYF

clone size: few
D gene: TRBD1
J gene: TRBJ1-2
V gene: TRBV24-1
CDR3 DNA: TGTGCCACCAGTGAAGGGACAGGGATTAACTATGGCTACACCTTC
CDR3 protein: CATSEGTGINYGYTF

clone size: .
D gene: .
J gene: TRBJ1-3
V gene: TRBV10-3
CDR3 DNA: TGTGCCATCAGTGAGTCGTGGGGAATTCACAGGGACTCTGGAAACACCATATATTTT
CDR3 protein: CAISESWGIHRDSGNTIYF